This T cell receptor (beta chain) was obtained from a study of tumor and adjacent non-tumor tissue in lung cancer. In the study overall: The patients, roughly eleven men and 4 to 6 women, were about 31 to 76 with stage I to III disease.

No cell sorting was done before RNA was extracted from the tissue. This non-tumor lung sample came from over 3 cm beyond the tumor edge. The study's findings and limits: Tumor tissue had significantly higher TCR diversity than normal lung. Top 100 clones took a larger repertoire share in normal lung. Higher tumor TCR diversity was associated with shorter survival.

This clonotype appeared once. Its specificity is unknown. The CDR3 carries no conserved terminal phenylalanine or tryptophan, so it likely arises from a read error. CDR1 and CDR2 from the germline V gene are SQVTM and ANQGSEA. J lost 5 bases, V lost 8 bases, and 16 bases had no gene match. The CDR3 has 15 residues. TCRbeta libraries were built with three rounds of nested PCR, modified from ARM-PCR. TCRdb used MiXCR to reprocess the multiplex PCR reads, holding one entry per CDR3 protein. The sample includes 65,000 to 75,000 distinct CDR3 sequences, about 77% seen only once; the top ten take roughly 45%.

The sequenced material came from distant non-tumor lung tissue. The clonotype comes from a man aged 55 to 70 with non-small cell lung cancer. This chain links TRBV29-1 with TRBJ2-7; 9 nucleotides align to TRBD1. Written as DNA, the CDR3 is TGCAGCACAACAGGGGGGGGACAGGGTTCCCACGAGCAGTACATC. Amino acids: CSTTGGGQGSHEQYI.